These T cell receptor beta chains were read from a single sample in a study of OX40 agonist ivuxolimab in advanced cancers. Profiling relied on immunoSEQ multiplex PCR, and the TCRdb table lists in-frame clones only, not all of them. This sample has just over 14,000 clones, with around four fifths found just once. The sequenced sample was CD4+ or CD8+ T cells sorted from blood, obtained in a trial of the OX40 agonist ivuxolimab. The receptors shown here come from an adult with an advanced solid tumor such as melanoma, head and neck, liver or kidney cancer. The CDR3 runs from the conserved cysteine through the conserved F or W. The D gene is left open where the match is weak.

d_call	v_call	cdr3_aa
.	TRBV23-1	CASPPPGELGSNQPQHF
.	TRBV10-1	CASSESFTAEETQYF
.	TRBV9	CASSVGGDAEAFF
.	TRBV6-4	CASSDSTTGELFF
.	TRBV28	CASRPDRSSYNEQFF
.	TRBV9	CASSPSGHTEAFF
.	TRBV5-6	CASSPEVGEQFF
.	TRBV6-4	CASSEDSSGANVLTF
.	TRBV27	CASEPGGGFQSEQFF
.	TRBV19	CASSPTRGTTTNEKLFF
.	TRBV5-6	CASSTRGATEAFF
TRBD1	TRBV6-1	CASREGQGYNEQFF
.	TRBV29-1	CSVGPGLNTEAFF
TRBD2	TRBV6-5	CASSLTSGITGELFF
.	TRBV15	CATSRRVNEQFF
.	TRBV19	CASSPAGSYEQYF
.	TRBV7-9	CASSFYTDTQYF
.	TRBV4-2	CASSQERGLGSEKLFF
.	TRBV7-8	CASSLDYSTDTQYF
.	TRBV5-1	CASSLGVGGRLTYEQYF
.	TRBV9	CASSVDGQTYNEQFF
.	TRBV2	CASSDGWTDQPQHF
.	TRBV6-5	CASSSGPEAFF
.	TRBV5-4	CASSLYRANTEAFF
TRBD1	TRBV4-1	CASSHPGGNSYEQYF
.	TRBV7-9	CASSLEYGYTF
TRBD2	TRBV5-5	CASSLDRTSARNEQFF
.	TRBV21-1	CASSPPGDQGEQYF
.	TRBV11-2	CASSYNDYGYTF
.	TRBV6-6	CASHTQGRNSPLHF
TRBD2	TRBV7-3	CASSPYGGGSSNVLTF
TRBD2	TRBV2	CASLKLAGAPDTQYF
.	TRBV4-1	CASSQSWTGDTQYF
.	TRBV7-9	CASSLGDGALRPQHF
.	TRBV6-6	CASSLLTDTQYF
.	TRBV28	CASSLNFRRMNTEAFF
.	TRBV6-5	CASSLGGASEAFF
.	TRBV2	CASSVGNTEAFF
.	TRBV9	CASSSADEKLFF
TRBD2	TRBV6-1	CASSQSGASYNEQFF
.	TRBV27	CASRSPPWDGNYGYTF
.	TRBV9	CASSVEPQDIYEQYF
TRBD2	TRBV6-6	CASSPRLAGGREEQFF
.	TRBV13	CASSLGQGNEQFF
TRBD2	TRBV7-2	CASSLTSGSASYEQYF
.	TRBV27	CASSPPQGALHF
.	TRBV4-1	CASSQDGRAGELFF
TRBD2	TRBV15	CATSRAGREQYF
.	TRBV6-1	CASSEIGSYNEQFF
TRBD2	TRBV30	CAWSVWSGRAGETQYF
.	TRBV6-1	CASSENGLDYNEQFF
.	TRBV10-1	CASSESGTDTQYF
.	TRBV27	CASRVIGSYNEQFF
.	TRBV27	CASSHQPPGGEQYF